The table lists the clone carrying this T cell receptor beta chain with a few counts. The antigen remains unidentified. RNA was extracted and reverse transcribed into cDNA as the sequencing template. Assay: immunoSEQ multiplex PCR; the TCRdb copy retains only in-frame clones and omits some. The sample carries fewer than 200,000 clones, around 58% recorded once. The CDR3 totals 16 residues. The V segment lost 2 bases and the J segment 1 base; nucleotides outside the gene matches: 6. The germline V gene has CDR1 MGHDK and CDR2 SYGVNS. Treatment denoted: oral pan-JAK inhibitor, 5-10 mg twice daily. The study team obtained lesional scalp punch biopsies and peripheral blood from alopecia areata patients. The data belong to a study of CD8+ T cells in alopecia areata. About the study: Treated patients were given oral tofacitinib, which was dosed at 5 to 10 mg twice daily.

The study, taken as a whole, reports: Given one nonresponder, whether baseline CD8+ expansion relates to response remains uncertain. Scalp samples also yield sequences from resident alphabeta T cells of normal skin.

Sequencing used CD4+ T cells sorted from blood, obtained between weeks 55 and 65, from a patient treated with tofacitinib. The rearrangement links TRBV25-1 to TRBJ2-5; 8 positions agree with TRBD1. The clonotype originates from a human donor with alopecia areata. CDR3 loop: CASSEGGQEIQETQYF. The DNA for the CDR3 is TGTGCCAGCAGTGAAGGGGGACAGGAGATCCAAGAGACCCAGTACTTC. The full variable domain, completed using reference TRBV25-1 and TRBJ2-5, is EADIYQTPRYLVIGTGKKITLECSQTMGHDKMYWYQQDPGMELHLIHYSYGVNSTEKGDLSSESTVSRIRTEHFPLTLESARPSHTSQYLCASSEGGQEIQETQYFGPGTRLLVL.